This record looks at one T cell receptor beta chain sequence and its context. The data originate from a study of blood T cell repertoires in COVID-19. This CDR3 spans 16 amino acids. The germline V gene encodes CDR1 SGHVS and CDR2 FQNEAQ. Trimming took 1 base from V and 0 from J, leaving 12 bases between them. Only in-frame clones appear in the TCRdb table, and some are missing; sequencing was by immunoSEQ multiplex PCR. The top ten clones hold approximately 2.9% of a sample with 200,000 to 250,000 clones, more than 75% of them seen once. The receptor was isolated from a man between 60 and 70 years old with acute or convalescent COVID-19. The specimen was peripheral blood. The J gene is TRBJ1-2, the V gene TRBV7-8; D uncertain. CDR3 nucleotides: TGTGCCAGCAGCTTAGGAGGGCAGAGCACTAACTATGGCTACACCTTC. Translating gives CASSLGGQSTNYGYTF.